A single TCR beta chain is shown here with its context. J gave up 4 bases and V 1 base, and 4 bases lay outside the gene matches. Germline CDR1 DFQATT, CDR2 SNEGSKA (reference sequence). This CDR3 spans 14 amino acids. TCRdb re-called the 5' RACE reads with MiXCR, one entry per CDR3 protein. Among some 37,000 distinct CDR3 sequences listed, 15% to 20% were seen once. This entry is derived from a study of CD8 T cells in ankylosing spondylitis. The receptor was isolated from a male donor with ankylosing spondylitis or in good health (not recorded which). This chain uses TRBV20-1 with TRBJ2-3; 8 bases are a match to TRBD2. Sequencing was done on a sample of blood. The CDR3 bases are TGCAGTGCTAGAGTAGCGGGAAGCGCAGATACGCAGTATTTT. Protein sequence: CSARVAGSADTQYF.